These 28 T cell receptor beta chains came from one sample sequenced in a study of PD-L1 blockade in urothelial cancer. The assay was immunoSEQ multiplex PCR, and TCRdb's table has in-frame clones only and misses some. The data show 90,000 to 120,000 clones, around 82% seen once. The sample consisted of PBMCs, taken around atezolizumab (anti-PD-L1) treatment. The receptors come from a middle-aged man with urothelial cancer.

The chain carries TRBV6-5 and TRBJ1-1, with D unresolved. Trimming shortened V by 2 bases and J by 8 bases, and 6 bases separated the two germline ends. This CDR3 comprises 11 residues. Germline V gene sequence: CDR1 MNHEY, CDR2 SVGAGI. The CDR3 DNA follows: TGTGCCAGCAGTTACGGCAGAGAAGCTTTCTTT. It specifies CASSYGREAFF.

The chain carries TRBV7-3 and TRBJ1-3; D gene unclear. The CDR3 covers 16 residues. From germline, CDR1 is SGHTA and CDR2 FQGTGA. V lost 2 bases to trimming and J lost 3 bases, with 14 bases between them. CDR3: CASSLGPWGGGNTIYF. The CDR3, as DNA: TGTGCCAGCAGCTTAGGGCCGTGGGGAGGTGGAAACACCATATATTTT.

The V call is TRBV5-1, the J call TRBJ1-5, with 7 bases aligning to TRBD1. The CDR3 is 14 residues long. V was pared by 1 base and J by 4 bases, with 2 bases of the junction left unmatched. Germline V CDR1 and CDR2: SGHRS, YFSETQ. CDR3 nucleotides: TGCGCCAGCAGCTTGTCAGGGGGGAATCAGCCCCAGCATTTT. Translating gives CASSLSGGNQPQHF.

This clone appeared a single time. The chain combines TRBV9 with TRBJ2-7; D perhaps matches TRBD2 (6 bases). There are 12 residues in the CDR3. The V end lost 2 bases, the J end lost 8 bases, and 11 bases lay between the germline ends. Germline values: CDR1 SGDLS, CDR2 YYNGEE. CDR3 coding DNA: TGTGCCAGCAGCGTGGGAGCGGGCAAGCAGTACTTC. Translation: CASSVGAGKQYF.

The chain couples TRBV7-9 to TRBJ2-1; 7 nucleotides align to TRBD2. Germline trimming cut 5 bases from V and 3 bases from J; bases unmatched to any gene: 13. The CDR3 runs 17 residues. The germline V gene has CDR1 SEHNR and CDR2 FQNEAQ (reference sequence). The CDR3 DNA is TGTGCCAGCAGCCCCAATGTGCGAGCGGGGTTCTACAATGAGCAGTTCTTC. This gives the protein CASSPNVRAGFYNEQFF.

The V and J genes are TRBV7-9 and TRBJ2-1; 8 nucleotides agree with TRBD1. In germline, CDR1 is SEHNR, CDR2 FQNEAQ (reference sequence). Unmatched junction bases numbered 4, after V lost 7 bases and J lost 5 bases. The length of the CDR3 is 13 residues. CDR3 protein: CASIRQGNNEQFF. The CDR3 DNA is TGTGCCAGCATCCGACAGGGGAACAATGAGCAGTTCTTC.

The genes are TRBV28 and TRBJ1-5, with 8 bases that match TRBD1. Germline V gene sequence: CDR1 MDHEN, CDR2 SYDVKM. Trimming at V came to 3 bases and at J to 1 base, leaving 5 bases not matched to a gene. The CDR3 sequence is 16 residues long. This CDR3 reads CASSLTRTGSNQPQHF. The DNA of the CDR3 is TGTGCCAGCAGTTTGACCCGGACAGGGAGCAATCAGCCCCAGCATTTT.

As DNA, the CDR3 is TGTGCCAGCTCAGCAGAAGGGGTCCCCGCGTACAATGAGCAGTTCTTC. Translating gives CASSAEGVPAYNEQFF. This rearrangement joins TRBV18 to TRBJ2-1, with D perhaps TRBD1 (5 bases). This CDR3 region has 16 residues. V dropped 5 bases and J dropped 4 bases, with 18 bases sitting between them. Looked up from germline, CDR1 is KGHSH and CDR2 is LQKENI.

This clone was picked up one time. V and J are TRBV7-9 and TRBJ2-7, with 9 nucleotides matching TRBD2. Unmatched junction bases numbered 3, after V lost 7 bases and J lost 2 bases. This CDR3 comprises 13 residues. CDR1 and CDR2 from the germline V gene are SEHNR and FQNEAQ (reference sequence). The CDR3 DNA follows: TGTGCCAGCACCGTAGCGGGAGCCTACGAGCAGTACTTC. Its translation: CASTVAGAYEQYF.

The genes are TRBV6-5 and TRBJ1-2, with TRBD1 matching over 7 bases. In germline, CDR1 is MNHEY, CDR2 SVGAGI. The CDR3 is made up of 15 amino acids. The J segment lost 8 bases and the V segment lost 6 bases, leaving 15 bases of the junction unmatched. CDR3 nucleotides: TGTGCCAGCAGCCGAGAGACAGGGCGGAGAAGCGGCTACACCTTC. This encodes CASSRETGRRSGYTF.

The chain employs TRBV6-1 and TRBJ2-1; D unresolved. The V gene lost 6 bases and the J gene lost 6 bases, with 9 bases spanning the gap. The germline V gene encodes CDR1 MNHNS and CDR2 SASEGT. This CDR3 region has 12 residues. The CDR3 bases are TGTGCCAGCAGCATCCCGGGCAATGAGCAGTTCTTC. As protein: CASSIPGNEQFF.

The V call is TRBV7-3, the J call TRBJ2-2, with 7 bases matching TRBD1. This CDR3 is built from 15 residues. Germline V lookup: CDR1 SGHTA, CDR2 FQGTGA. After removal of 4 bases from V and 6 bases from J, the junction contained 8 bases not matched to a gene. The CDR3 protein is CASSSQPRGSGELFF. CDR3 sequence (DNA): TGTGCCAGCAGCTCTCAGCCCAGGGGGTCCGGGGAGCTGTTTTTT.

V gene TRBV6-5 combines with J gene TRBJ2-7; 7 bases are a match to TRBD1. Germline V gene lookup returns CDR1 MNHEY and CDR2 SVGAGI. V shed 6 bases and J 1 base; nucleotides not matched to a gene: 3. The CDR3 extends over 13 amino acids. CDR3 DNA sequence: TGTGCCAGCAGACAGGGGATTTCCTACGAGCAGTACTTC. It translates to CASRQGISYEQYF.

The CDR3 loop reads CASSSNPGGWQAYGYTF. CDR3 bases: TGTGCCAGCAGTTCCAACCCCGGGGGGTGGCAGGCCTATGGCTACACCTTC. This chain joins TRBV28 and TRBJ1-2; D might be TRBD1 (5 bases). V was shortened by 4 bases and J by 4 bases, with 22 bases between the two germline ends. The CDR3 is 17 residues long. Germline V gene data show CDR1 as MDHEN and CDR2 as SYDVKM.

V gene TRBV7-9 combines with J gene TRBJ1-2; D not certain. The CDR3 covers 14 residues. The V and J ends lost 1 base and 4 bases respectively, with 10 bases between them. CDR1 SEHNR and CDR2 FQNEAQ come from the germline V gene (reference sequence). The CDR3 DNA follows: TGTGCCAGCAGCTTAGTAGATCCTGGCTATGGCTACACCTTC. It codes for CASSLVDPGYGYTF.

V gene TRBV25-1 combines with J gene TRBJ1-4; tentative D call: TRBD1 (6 bases). CDR1 MGHDK and CDR2 SYGVNS come from the germline V gene. This CDR3 contains 16 residues. V shed 4 bases and J shed 4 bases, with 16 bases lying between them. The CDR3 sequence: CASSVYLTGFNEKLFF. In nucleotides, the CDR3 is TGTGCCAGCAGTGTATATTTGACAGGCTTTAATGAAAAACTGTTTTTT.

This chain links TRBV14 with TRBJ2-3, with a weak D call TRBD2 (6 bases). The CDR3 contains 18 residues. V was shortened by 2 bases and J by 2 bases, with 20 bases between the two germline ends. Looked up from germline, CDR1 is SGHDN and CDR2 is FVKESK. DNA of the CDR3: TGTGCCAGCAGCCAAAGTGTACTAGCCTACCCCCCCACAGATACGCAGTATTTT. Its protein product is CASSQSVLAYPPTDTQYF. Filled out from reference TRBV14 and TRBJ2-3, the complete variable domain reads EAGVTQFPSHSVIEKGQTVTLRCDPISGHDNLYWYRRVMGKEIKFLLHFVKESKQDESGMPNNRFLAERTGGTYSTLKVQPAELEDSGVYFCASSQSVLAYPPTDTQYFGPGTRLTVL.

V and J are TRBV4-1 and TRBJ2-1; 11 positions match TRBD2. Germline values: CDR1 MGHRA, CDR2 YSYEKL. This CDR3 is 19 amino acids long. J lost 4 bases, V lost 1 base, and 12 bases had no gene match. The CDR3 region is CASSQGAFLTSGSYNEQFF. As DNA, the CDR3 is TGCGCCAGCAGCCAAGGTGCGTTCCTAACTAGCGGGAGTTACAATGAGCAGTTCTTC.

This chain joins TRBV7-2 and TRBJ2-2, with 7 bases matching TRBD2. The ends lost 4 bases at V and 4 bases at J; junction bases unmatched: 9. The CDR3 is 16 amino acids. Germline loops: CDR1 SGHTA, CDR2 FQGNSA. This CDR3 is CASSSTSPPSTGELFF. CDR3 nucleotide sequence: TGTGCCAGCAGCTCGACTAGCCCCCCGAGCACCGGGGAGCTGTTTTTT.

DNA for the CDR3: TGTGCCAGCAGCCCAACCAGGGGGCTGATGAACACTGAAGCTTTCTTT. Its protein is CASSPTRGLMNTEAFF. The chain is built from TRBV7-9 and TRBJ1-1, with 8 bases that match TRBD1. V gave up 5 bases and J gave up 0 bases; unmatched junction bases: 8. In germline, CDR1 is SEHNR, CDR2 FQNEAQ (reference sequence). CDR3 size: 16 residues.

This chain uses TRBV10-3 with TRBJ2-1, with TRBD2 matching over 11 bases. Germline lookup yields CDR1 ENHRY and CDR2 SYGVKD. The CDR3 consists of 13 residues. V lost 8 bases to trimming and J lost 6 bases; unmatched junction nucleotides: 3. CDR3 region: CAIATSGANEQFF. CDR3 in DNA: TGTGCCATCGCGACTAGCGGGGCCAATGAGCAGTTCTTC.

This chain links TRBV28 with TRBJ2-1; TRBD2 matches 9 bases. This CDR3 has 16 residues. V lost 7 bases and J lost 5; bases outside the gene matches: 12. Germline lookup yields CDR1 MDHEN and CDR2 SYDVKM. The DNA of the CDR3 is TGTGCCAGCACCCTTGCCGGGACTAGCAGAAACAATGAGCAGTTCTTC. Its translation is CASTLAGTSRNNEQFF. Drawing the rest from reference TRBV28 and TRBJ2-1, the complete variable domain is DVKVTQSSRYLVKRTGEKVFLECVQDMDHENMFWYRQDPGLGLRLIYFSYDVKMKEKGDIPEGYSVSREKKERFSLILESASTNQTSMYLCASTLAGTSRNNEQFFGPGTRLTVL.

The chain has TRBV10-3 and TRBJ2-7; TRBD2 agrees at 15 bases. The germline V gene encodes CDR1 ENHRY and CDR2 SYGVKD. The CDR3 totals 16 residues. The junction had 7 bases not matched to a gene; V was cut back by 6 bases and J by 4 bases. DNA for the CDR3: TGTGCCATCAGGAGAGGACTAGCGGGAGGGACATACGAGCAGTACTTC. Translated: CAIRRGLAGGTYEQYF.

This clone has just a few counts. V and J are TRBV19 and TRBJ1-5; perhaps TRBD1 as D (6 bases). The germline gives CDR1 LNHDA, CDR2 SQIVND (reference sequence). The CDR3 length is 15 residues. With 5 bases removed from V and 2 bases from J, the gap between germline ends came to 13 bases. The CDR3: CASSRWGQGNQPQHF. For the CDR3, the DNA is TGTGCCAGTAGTCGTTGGGGGCAGGGCAATCAGCCCCAGCATTTT.

The J gene is TRBJ1-5, the V gene TRBV18, with a weak D call TRBD1 (6 bases). CDR3 length equals 15 residues. Germline lookup yields CDR1 KGHSH and CDR2 LQKENI. The V gene lost 3 bases and the J gene lost 4 bases, with 13 bases spanning the gap. The CDR3 sequence: CASSPTGSVNQPQHF. DNA of the CDR3: TGTGCCAGCTCACCCACAGGGTCAGTAAATCAGCCCCAGCATTTT.

V gene TRBV11-3 combines with J gene TRBJ1-4; D might be TRBD1 (6 bases). CDR1 and CDR2 (germline): SGHNT, YENEEA. This CDR3 has 17 residues. The V and J ends lost 3 bases and 8 bases respectively, with 22 bases between them. CDR3 residues: CASSFLGGHSIEEKLFF. The CDR3 coding sequence is TGTGCCAGCAGCTTCTTAGGGGGACATTCCATAGAGGAAAAACTGTTTTTT.

As DNA, the CDR3 is TGTGCCAGCAGCTGGACTAGCGGACTCTACAATGAGCAGTTCTTC. Amino acid sequence: CASSWTSGLYNEQFF. The rearrangement uses TRBV27 and TRBJ2-1, with 10 nucleotides matching TRBD2. CDR3 length: 15 residues. J was trimmed by 3 bases and V by 6 bases; bases with no gene match: 5. Germline V gives CDR1 MNHEY, CDR2 SMNVEV (reference sequence).

The rearrangement joins TRBV7-2 to TRBJ1-1, with no clear D. Germline V lookup: CDR1 SGHTA, CDR2 FQGNSA. Trimming shortened V by 1 base and J by 5 bases, and 8 bases separated the two germline ends. The CDR3 has 13 amino acids. CDR3 nucleotides: TGTGCCAGCAGCTTAGATGAGCCAACTGAAGCTTTCTTT. This sequence encodes CASSLDEPTEAFF. Using reference TRBV7-2 and TRBJ1-1 for the parts outside the CDR3, the full variable domain is GAGVSQSPSNKVTEKGKDVELRCDPISGHTALYWYRQSLGQGLEFLIYFQGNSAPDKSGLPSDRFSAERTGGSVSTLTIQRTQQEDSAVYLCASSLDEPTEAFFGQGTRLTVV.